The clone carrying this TCR beta chain appeared once. This record belongs to a study of blood T cell repertoires in COVID-19. Study-level information: Whether acute or convalescent, the COVID-19 samples came from the United States, Italy and Spain. T cells, B-cell-depleted T cells, or PBMCs provided the cDNA or gDNA that served as material.

Deletions cut 4 bases from V and 0 bases from J, with 10 bases between. Germline V gene sequence: CDR1 WSHSY, CDR2 SAAADI. CDR3 length: 14 amino acids. The assay was immunoSEQ multiplex PCR, and TCRdb's table has in-frame clones only and misses some. The table shows some 72,000 clones, with approximately 80% occurring only once. The receptor's source is a man aged 45-60 years with COVID-19, enrolled during active disease. The material sequenced was peripheral blood. The chain carries TRBV10-2 and TRBJ2-7, with no clear D. CDR3 nucleotides: TGCGCCAGCAGTGCTACGGTCCTCTCCTACGAGCAGTACTTC. It is translated as CASSATVLSYEQYF.